Following are 30 T cell receptor beta chains from one sample sequenced in a study of vaccination effects on CD4 cells after COVID-19. Sequencing in the ViraFEST assay came after antigen-specific CD4+ T cells had been expanded with viral peptide pools, which were used to stimulate PBMC. Following 10 days of culture, CD4+ T cells were isolated. Testing of the vaccine recipients showed negative nucleocapsid antibodies and no prior SARS-CoV-2 infection. Assay: immunoSEQ multiplex PCR; the TCRdb copy retains only in-frame clones and omits some. The sample has over 25,000 clones, roughly two thirds seen once; the top ten hold over 9.5%. Their target antigens are unknown. The sequencing here drew on CD4+ T cells from PBMCs cultured with SARS-CoV-2 spike peptides, taken before COVID-19 vaccination. The receptors originated from a human donor who received a COVID-19 vaccine.

The V call is TRBV7-9, the J call TRBJ1-1; possible D gene TRBD1, 6 bases. Germline lookup yields CDR1 SEHNR and CDR2 FQNEAQ (reference sequence). V lost 1 base and J 1 base, leaving 13 bases between the germline ends. The CDR3 consists of 16 residues. CDR3 in amino acids: CASSLGYGGGNTEAFF. CDR3 sequence (DNA): TGTGCCAGCAGCTTAGGTTATGGGGGCGGGAACACTGAAGCTTTCTTT.

This clone was detected only once. The chain is built from TRBV7-6 and TRBJ2-3, with unresolved D. The CDR3 spans 15 residues. Trimming removed 1 base at V and 2 bases at J, with 10 bases between. Germline loops: CDR1 SGHVS, CDR2 FNYEAQ. CDR3 bases: TGTGCCAGCAGCTTAGAAACCCGCCCCACAGATACGCAGTATTTT. This codes for CASSLETRPTDTQYF.

The gene calls are TRBV7-8 and TRBJ1-1, with a weak D call TRBD1 (6 bases). The CDR3 totals 15 residues. Germline V gene sequence: CDR1 SGHVS, CDR2 FQNEAQ. V dropped 5 bases and J dropped 5 bases, with 18 bases sitting between them. This chain's CDR3 is CASSADSRTGTEAFF. The CDR3 DNA reads as TGTGCCAGCAGCGCGGACAGCCGAACAGGTACTGAAGCTTTCTTT.

This clone was observed a handful of times. The chain links TRBV19 to TRBJ2-1, with 7 bases lining up with TRBD1. The germline V gene has CDR1 LNHDA and CDR2 SQIVND (reference sequence). The V gene end was trimmed by 7 bases and the J gene end by 3 bases; junction bases not matched to a gene: 6. The CDR3 covers 14 residues. CDR3 in DNA: TGTGCCAGTACCTCGGACAGGTTCTACAATGAGCAGTTCTTC. Amino acid sequence: CASTSDRFYNEQFF.

This clone was detected a few times. V usage is TRBV3-1 (or the pseudogene TRBV3-2) and J usage is TRBJ2-2; D uncertain. Trimming stripped 0 bases from V and 7 bases from J, with 18 bases between. Germline CDR1 and CDR2: LGHDT and YNNKEL (reference sequence). The CDR3 loop spans 17 amino acids. The CDR3 protein is CASSQDSSSVVGGELFF. In nucleotides, the CDR3 is TGTGCCAGCAGCCAAGATTCATCGAGTGTGGTGGGCGGGGAGCTGTTTTTT.

The genes are TRBV5-1 and TRBJ1-3; D not resolved. Deletions cut 0 bases from V and 0 bases from J, with 10 bases between. Per the germline V gene, CDR1 is SGHRS and CDR2 is YFSETQ. The CDR3 extends over 16 amino acids. CDR3 in DNA: TGCGCCAGCAGCTTGGGGGCGGCAAACTCTGGAAACACCATATATTTT. This sequence encodes CASSLGAANSGNTIYF.

There are a few counts of this clone. This chain uses TRBV4-1 with TRBJ1-2; D not resolved. The CDR3 runs 14 residues. V lost 3 bases to trimming and J lost 4 bases, with 12 bases between them. Looked up from germline, CDR1 is MGHRA and CDR2 is YSYEKL. The CDR3, as DNA: TGCGCCAGCAGCCAGGGGTCGGGTGGCTATGGCTACACCTTC. Translated, it gives CASSQGSGGYGYTF.

The V and J genes are TRBV6-4 and TRBJ1-6; D perhaps matches TRBD1 (6 bases). CDR3 size: 14 residues. The germline CDR1 and CDR2 sequences are MRHNA and SNTAGT. V lost 6 bases to trimming and J lost 10 bases, with 16 bases between them. The CDR3: CASSISPGGSPLHF. The CDR3 DNA reads as TGTGCCAGCAGCATCTCGCCGGGGGGCTCACCCCTCCACTTT.

The chain uses TRBV10-3 and TRBJ2-7; D might be TRBD2 (7 bases). The CDR3 runs 13 residues. Per germline, CDR1 ENHRY and CDR2 SYGVKD. Trimming took 7 bases from V and 5 from J, leaving 15 bases between them. CDR3 DNA: TGTGCCATCAAGGCGGCGGGGGCGGACGAGCAGTACTTC. Protein sequence: CAIKAAGADEQYF.

V gene TRBV30 combines with J gene TRBJ2-5; D ambiguous. V was shortened by 0 bases and J by 5 bases, with 10 bases between the two germline ends. This CDR3 is 13 amino acids long. In germline, CDR1 is GTSNPN, CDR2 SVGIG (reference sequence). CDR3 coding DNA: TGTGCCTGGAGTGTACGGGCCGGGGAGACCCAGTACTTC. Protein: CAWSVRAGETQYF. The variable domain in full, with the rest retrieved from reference TRBV30 and TRBJ2-5, is SQTIHQWPATLVQPVGSPLSLECTVEGTSNPNLYWYRQAAGRGLQLLFYSVGIGQISSEVPQNLSASRPQDRQFILSSKKLLLSDSGFYLCAWSVRAGETQYFGPGTRLLVL.

The rearrangement uses TRBV11-3 and TRBJ2-3; 13 bases line up with TRBD2. Unmatched junction bases numbered 4, after V lost 5 bases and J lost 2 bases. The CDR3 is made up of 16 amino acids. Germline V CDR1 and CDR2: SGHNT, YENEEA. This chain's CDR3 is CASSQGLAGVTDTQYF. CDR3 in DNA: TGTGCCAGCAGCCAAGGACTAGCGGGGGTCACAGATACGCAGTATTTT.

This clone was seen only a few times. The chain couples TRBV10-1 to TRBJ2-2; tentatively, D is TRBD2 (6 bases). The V end lost 8 bases, the J end lost 6 bases, and 19 bases lay between the germline ends. This CDR3 spans 15 amino acids. CDR1 is WNHNN and CDR2 is SYGVQD in the germline V gene (reference sequence). The CDR3 is CASSDGGNFAGELFF. The CDR3 DNA reads TGCGCCAGCTCCGATGGAGGGAACTTCGCCGGGGAGCTGTTTTTT.

The chain combines TRBV27 with TRBJ2-5, with 8 nucleotides matching TRBD1. CDR1 is MNHEY and CDR2 is SMNVEV in the germline V gene (reference sequence). This CDR3 is built from 14 residues. V lost 0 bases, J lost 5 bases, and 2 bases stayed unmatched. The CDR3 reads CASSLSRQGETQYF. The CDR3 DNA reads TGTGCCAGCAGTTTATCGAGACAGGGGGAGACCCAGTACTTC.

The chain links TRBV10-2 to TRBJ2-7; 9 positions match TRBD2. Germline loops: CDR1 WSHSY, CDR2 SAAADI. The CDR3 loop spans 14 amino acids. With 2 bases clipped from V and 3 bases from J, the junction kept 2 bases outside the gene matches. CDR3 protein: CASSEGTSLYEQYF. In DNA form, the CDR3 reads TGCGCCAGCAGTGAGGGGACTAGCCTCTACGAGCAGTACTTC.

The chain links TRBV19 to TRBJ1-1; 12 bases match TRBD1. The V and J ends lost 7 bases and 5 bases, in that order; junction bases with no gene match: 8. CDR1 is LNHDA and CDR2 is SQIVND in the germline V gene (reference sequence). The CDR3 length is 15 residues. The CDR3 coding sequence is TGTGCCAGTATGGGGGACAGGGGGCTATGGACTGAAGCTTTCTTT. The encoded protein is CASMGDRGLWTEAFF.

This chain uses TRBV15 with TRBJ1-2; possibly TRBD1 for D (6 bases). This CDR3 region has 14 residues. Trimming shortened V by 1 base and J by 2 bases, and 8 bases separated the two germline ends. The germline V gene encodes CDR1 LNHNV and CDR2 YYDKDF (reference sequence). CDR3 DNA sequence: TGTGCCACCAGCAGAGGAGGGGGGAACTATGGCTACACCTTC. Protein product: CATSRGGGNYGYTF.

V usage is TRBV6-4 and J usage is TRBJ2-3, with 8 bases matching TRBD2. The V and J ends lost 6 bases and 6 bases, in that order; junction bases with no gene match: 8. Germline loops: CDR1 MRHNA, CDR2 SNTAGT. The CDR3 has 14 residues. Here the CDR3 reads CASSLGTRSDTQYF. CDR3 bases: TGTGCCAGCAGCTTGGGGACTAGAAGTGATACGCAGTATTTT.

This chain joins TRBV27 and TRBJ2-3; a weak D match, TRBD2 (5 bases). CDR3 length: 15 residues. Trimming shortened V by 5 bases and J by 6 bases, and 18 bases separated the two germline ends. The germline CDR1 and CDR2 sequences are MNHEY and SMNVEV (reference sequence). The CDR3 here is CASSPLMEVGDTQYF. CDR3 coding DNA: TGTGCCAGCAGTCCCTTGATGGAGGTGGGGGATACGCAGTATTTT.

This chain uses TRBV18 with TRBJ1-2; 7 bases map to TRBD1. Germline loops: CDR1 KGHSH, CDR2 LQKENI. The CDR3 is 15 residues long. J gave up 7 bases and V 6 bases, and 14 bases lay outside the gene matches. The DNA for the CDR3 is TGTGCCAGCTCGGGAGACAGGGAAATACTCGCTGGCTACACCTTC. It encodes CASSGDREILAGYTF.

This clone appeared once. The J gene is TRBJ2-3, the V gene TRBV24-1, with 9 bases that match TRBD2. Germline assignment: CDR1 KGHDR and CDR2 SFDVKD. The CDR3 has 15 amino acids. With 9 bases clipped from V and 2 bases from J, the junction kept 8 bases outside the gene matches. CDR3 protein: CATGSGTSYTDTQYF. The DNA for the CDR3 is TGTGCCACCGGCTCCGGGACTAGCTACACAGATACGCAGTATTTT.

The chain links TRBV7-6 to TRBJ2-3; 7 positions match TRBD2. Germline V gene lookup returns CDR1 SGHVS and CDR2 FNYEAQ. This CDR3 region has 16 residues. The ends lost 1 base at V and 3 bases at J; junction bases unmatched: 7. The CDR3: CASSLGPSGATDTQYF. CDR3 in DNA: TGTGCCAGCAGCTTAGGACCTAGCGGAGCGACAGATACGCAGTATTTT.

This clone was seen just once. This rearrangement joins TRBV5-1 to TRBJ1-3, with D hard to call. The CDR3 length is 13 residues. Germline lookup yields CDR1 SGHRS and CDR2 YFSETQ. V was clipped by 0 bases and J by 9 bases, with 10 bases between them. Written as DNA, the CDR3 is TGCGCCAGCAGCTTGGTCGGACTCTCCACCATATATTTT. It codes for CASSLVGLSTIYF.

Only one count was recorded for this clone. The V gene is TRBV9, the J gene TRBJ2-5, with D unresolved. There are 14 residues in the CDR3. The ends were cut back, 3 bases at V and 0 bases at J, with 9 bases in the middle. Germline lookup yields CDR1 SGDLS and CDR2 YYNGEE. The CDR3 reads CASSAHYDQETQYF. The CDR3 DNA reads as TGTGCCAGCAGCGCGCACTATGACCAAGAGACCCAGTACTTC.

The chain recombines TRBV4-1 with TRBJ1-2; perhaps TRBD1 as D (5 bases). Germline CDR1 is MGHRA and CDR2 is YSYEKL. The CDR3 is 18 amino acids. V shed 6 bases and J shed 5 bases, with 28 bases lying between them. The CDR3 region has the DNA TGCGCCAGCAGATCAGTTGGACGGGACCGAAAAGTAGAATATGGCTACACCTTC. It yields the protein CASRSVGRDRKVEYGYTF.

V is TRBV11-2 and J is TRBJ2-3; 7 bases fit TRBD2. The junction had 13 bases not matched to a gene; V was cut back by 5 bases and J by 5 bases. CDR1 and CDR2 (germline): SGHAT, FQNNGV. There are 16 residues in the CDR3. In DNA, the CDR3 is TGTGCCAGCAGCACCCGGTCGGTCGGCGGGAGAGATACGCAGTATTTT. Translation gives CASSTRSVGGRDTQYF.

V gene TRBV19 combines with J gene TRBJ2-3; tentatively, D is TRBD1 (5 bases). The CDR3 is 16 amino acids. Germline CDR1 and CDR2: LNHDA and SQIVND (reference sequence). V was cut by 1 base and J by 0 bases, with 11 bases left in between. DNA of the CDR3: TGTGCCAGTAGTATAGGCGGCAGGGTGAGCACAGATACGCAGTATTTT. Residues: CASSIGGRVSTDTQYF.

CDR3 residues: CASSDQGTDTQYF. The DNA of the CDR3 is TGTGCCAGCAGTGATCAGGGAACAGATACGCAGTATTTT. The chain recombines TRBV6-4 with TRBJ2-3; TRBD1 might be the D (5 bases). In germline, CDR1 is MRHNA, CDR2 SNTAGT. Trimming removed 3 bases from V and 3 bases from J, with 7 bases in between. CDR3 length: 13 residues.

The V and J genes are TRBV5-4 and TRBJ2-5; the D is unclear. The V end was cut by 0 bases, the J end by 6 bases, with 9 bases between. Germline V gives CDR1 SGHNT, CDR2 YYREEE (reference sequence). The length of the CDR3 is 13 residues. CDR3 region: CASSLDDLQTQYF. The DNA for the CDR3 is TGTGCCAGCAGCTTGGATGATTTGCAGACCCAGTACTTC.

The chain employs TRBV12-5 and TRBJ2-1, with 7 bases aligning to TRBD2. V shed 0 bases, J shed 8 bases, and the junction held 10 bases outside the gene matches. CDR1 LGHNT and CDR2 FRNRAP come from the germline V gene. The CDR3 spans 16 residues. CDR3 DNA: TGTGCTAGTGGTTTGGTACTTACGGGAGGAGGGGATGAGCAGTTCTTC. This codes for CASGLVLTGGGDEQFF.

The V call is TRBV15, the J call TRBJ1-1, with D possibly TRBD1 on 5 matching bases. The CDR3 loop spans 14 amino acids. Trimming removed 2 bases at V and 10 bases at J, with 17 bases between. Germline assignment: CDR1 LNHNV and CDR2 YYDKDF (reference sequence). Here the CDR3 DNA reads TGTGCCACCAGCAGAACCGGGACCCGACTTGGAGCTTTCTTT. Amino acids: CATSRTGTRLGAFF. Filled out from reference TRBV15 and TRBJ1-1, the complete variable domain reads DAMVIQNPRYQVTQFGKPVTLSCSQTLNHNVMYWYQQKSSQAPKLLFHYYDKDFNNEADTPDNFQSRRPNTSFCFLDIRSPGLGDTAMYLCATSRTGTRLGAFFGQGTRLTVV.